Following are 25 T cell receptor beta chains from one sample sequenced in a study of T cell responses to AZD1222 COVID-19 vaccine. Produced via immunoSEQ multiplex PCR; TCRdb's table is partial and in-frame only. The sample records approximately 120,000 clones, more than 70% being singletons. Sequenced here: peripheral blood, sampled on day 0 of AZD1222 vaccination. These receptors came from an adult in good health.

J is TRBJ1-1 and V is TRBV6-5, with D tentatively TRBD1 (6 bases). CDR3 length: 14 amino acids. Germline V gene data show CDR1 as MNHEY and CDR2 as SVGAGI. V was shortened by 2 bases and J by 1 base, with 8 bases between the two germline ends. This CDR3 reads CASSYGQTNTEAFF. The CDR3 DNA follows: TGTGCCAGCAGTTACGGACAGACGAACACTGAAGCTTTCTTT.

The genes are TRBV19 and TRBJ1-5; 7 bases map to TRBD1. This CDR3 is 13 amino acids long. Germline V gene lookup returns CDR1 LNHDA and CDR2 SQIVND (reference sequence). V dropped 7 bases and J dropped 7; count of bases not matched to a gene: 7. The CDR3 protein is CASKGQNLQPQHF. The CDR3 coding sequence is TGTGCCAGTAAGGGACAGAACCTACAGCCCCAGCATTTT.

The chain joins TRBV5-1 to TRBJ1-1; 7 positions agree with TRBD1. Germline-derived CDR1 and CDR2 are SGHRS and YFSETQ. The J segment lost 0 bases and the V segment lost 0 bases, leaving 14 bases of the junction unmatched. The CDR3 is made up of 19 amino acids. The CDR3 spells CASSLGPPGQIIMNTEAFF. The CDR3 DNA follows: TGCGCCAGCAGCTTGGGCCCCCCGGGACAGATTATTATGAACACTGAAGCTTTCTTT.

The V and J genes are TRBV7-3 and TRBJ2-3; D is perhaps TRBD2 (5 bases). CDR1 SGHTA and CDR2 FQGTGA come from the germline V gene. The CDR3 covers 12 residues. The ends were cut back, 5 bases at V and 6 bases at J, with 9 bases in the middle. DNA of the CDR3: TGTGCCAGCAGCCACACGGGGGATACGCAGTATTTT. Protein sequence: CASSHTGDTQYF.

The CDR3 sequence: CASRMLDRDTYEQYF. The DNA of the CDR3 is TGTGCCAGCAGAATGCTGGACAGGGACACCTACGAGCAGTACTTC. This rearrangement joins TRBV2 to TRBJ2-7; 8 bases map to TRBD1. The CDR3 consists of 15 residues. The trim removed 6 bases at V and 2 bases at J, leaving 9 bases unmatched. CDR1 and CDR2 (germline): SNHLY, FYNNEI. The full variable domain, with the rest looked up from reference TRBV2 and TRBJ2-7, is EPEVTQTPSHQVTQMGQEVILRCVPISNHLYFYWYRQILGQKVEFLVSFYNNEISEKSEIFDDQFSVERPDGSNFTLKIRSTKLEDSAMYFCASRMLDRDTYEQYFGPGTRLTVT.

This sequence joins TRBV29-1 and TRBJ1-2; perhaps TRBD1 as D (5 bases). There are 11 residues in the CDR3. In germline, CDR1 is SQVTM, CDR2 ANQGSEA. Trimming took 6 bases from V and 1 from J, leaving 6 bases between them. The CDR3 DNA is TGCAGCGTAGACAGTAACTATGGCTACACCTTC. Translation: CSVDSNYGYTF.

This chain uses TRBV28 with TRBJ2-1, with 11 bases that match TRBD2. The length of the CDR3 is 18 residues. The V and J ends lost 4 bases and 6 bases, in that order; junction bases with no gene match: 14. Germline V gives CDR1 MDHEN, CDR2 SYDVKM. CDR3 bases: TGTGCCAGCAGTTCTCAGGCTAGCGGGAGGATTAGGAGCAATGAGCAGTTCTTC. Protein sequence: CASSSQASGRIRSNEQFF.

The chain has TRBV5-1 and TRBJ1-1; 10 bases map to TRBD1. Trimming cost V 3 bases and J 5 bases; bases outside gene matches: 7. CDR3 length equals 15 residues. Germline CDR1 and CDR2: SGHRS and YFSETQ. In DNA, the CDR3 is TGCGCCAGCAGCTACCGGTGGGACAGGGGTACTGAAGCTTTCTTT. Translation: CASSYRWDRGTEAFF.

The chain joins TRBV7-2 to TRBJ2-2, with 7 nucleotides matching TRBD1. The CDR3 totals 15 residues. Per germline, CDR1 SGHTA and CDR2 FQGNSA. J was trimmed by 6 bases and V by 5 bases; bases with no gene match: 9. The CDR3 spells CASSPRQGTSGELFF. The CDR3 region has the DNA TGTGCCAGCAGCCCGCGACAGGGTACGTCCGGGGAGCTGTTTTTT. Based on the CDR3 plus reference TRBV7-2 and TRBJ2-2, the full variable domain is GAGVSQSPSNKVTEKGKDVELRCDPISGHTALYWYRQSLGQGLEFLIYFQGNSAPDKSGLPSDRFSAERTGGSVSTLTIQRTQQEDSAVYLCASSPRQGTSGELFFGEGSRLTVL.

The chain recombines TRBV7-2 with TRBJ2-7; D gene uncertain. The CDR3 is made up of 14 amino acids. Trimming took off 1 base at V and 7 bases at J, with 14 bases between the two ends. Germline V CDR1 and CDR2: SGHTA, FQGNSA. For the CDR3, the DNA is TGTGCCAGCAGCTTAGGACTTTGGTTCGATGAGCAGTACTTC. Translation: CASSLGLWFDEQYF.

This sequence joins TRBV2 and TRBJ1-5, with D possibly TRBD1 on 5 matching bases. The germline gives CDR1 SNHLY, CDR2 FYNNEI. The CDR3 is 13 amino acids. Trimming stripped 5 bases from V and 4 bases from J, with 9 bases between. CDR3 in amino acids: CASSKDSNQPQHF. The CDR3 bases are TGTGCCAGCAGTAAAGACAGTAATCAGCCCCAGCATTTT.

The CDR3 DNA sequence: TGCGCCAGCAGCGAGACCCGGACAGGGGCTAACTATGGCTACACCTTC. Translated: CASSETRTGANYGYTF. This chain uses TRBV10-2 with TRBJ1-2, with 9 bases matching TRBD1. V was pared by 6 bases and J by 0 bases, with 8 bases of the junction left unmatched. Germline lookup yields CDR1 WSHSY and CDR2 SAAADI. The CDR3 covers 16 residues.

V gene TRBV7-9 combines with J gene TRBJ1-5; 9 positions match TRBD1. V trimming: 6 bases; J trimming: 5 bases; junction bases outside the gene matches: 5. Germline V gene lookup returns CDR1 SEHNR and CDR2 FQNEAQ (reference sequence). This CDR3 spans 14 amino acids. CDR3 residues: CASSSDRGDQPQHF. CDR3 DNA: TGTGCCAGCAGTTCCGACAGGGGGGATCAGCCCCAGCATTTT.

The rearrangement joins TRBV19 to TRBJ2-7; possibly TRBD1 or TRBD2 for D (5 bases each). The germline CDR1 and CDR2 sequences are LNHDA and SQIVND (reference sequence). CDR3 length: 14 residues. Trimming shortened V by 10 bases and J by 4 bases, and 20 bases separated the two germline ends. This CDR3 reads CATTPGPQPYEQYF. CDR3 nucleotide sequence: TGTGCCACGACTCCGGGACCCCAACCTTACGAGCAGTACTTC.

The V call is TRBV24-1, the J call TRBJ1-6; 8 positions match TRBD1. Looked up from germline, CDR1 is KGHDR and CDR2 is SFDVKD. The junction had 2 bases not matched to a gene; V was cut back by 4 bases and J by 7 bases. The CDR3 is made up of 14 amino acids. CDR3 sequence: CATSETGANSPLHF. CDR3 sequence (DNA): TGTGCCACCAGTGAGACAGGGGCGAATTCACCCCTCCACTTT.

CDR3 in DNA: TGTGCCAGCAGCTCATTAAATGACGACGGGACCTACGAGCAGTACTTC. Protein: CASSSLNDDGTYEQYF. The gene calls are TRBV7-8 and TRBJ2-7, with a tentative D call TRBD2 (5 bases). V was pared by 4 bases and J by 2 bases, with 18 bases between. Per germline, CDR1 SGHVS and CDR2 FQNEAQ. CDR3 size: 16 residues.

The J gene is TRBJ2-7, the V gene TRBV21-1; the D call TRBD2 from the table was never checked on the DNA. TRBV21-1 is flagged as a pseudogene. This CDR3 region has 13 residues. This chain's CDR3 is CARAGAGPYEQYF. CDR3 nucleotides: TGTGCCCGGGCTGGGGCGGGACCCTACGAGCAGTACTTC.

The chain combines TRBV25-1 with TRBJ2-1; D gene unclear. Germline-derived CDR1 and CDR2 are MGHDK and SYGVNS. V was cut by 1 base and J by 10 bases, with 8 bases left in between. CDR3 length equals 12 residues. CDR3 coding DNA: TGTGCCAGCAGTGAATCTTATCAAGAGCAGTTCTTC. Its protein is CASSESYQEQFF.

CDR3 DNA: TGTGCCAGCAGCTTATTCCGGCAGACTAACACTGAAGCTTTCTTT. It codes for CASSLFRQTNTEAFF. The genes are TRBV7-3 and TRBJ1-1; D is unresolved. The CDR3 has 15 residues. The ends were cut back, 2 bases at V and 2 bases at J, with 12 bases in the middle. CDR1 SGHTA and CDR2 FQGTGA come from the germline V gene.

In nucleotides, the CDR3 is TGTGCCAGCATATCAGGTGGGGGCGATACGCAGTATTTT. It is translated as CASISGGGDTQYF. The rearrangement joins TRBV28 to TRBJ2-3; tentatively, D is TRBD1 (6 bases). The CDR3 spans 13 residues. Trimming pared 7 bases from V and 6 bases from J, leaving 14 bases between. The V gene's germline CDR1 is MDHEN and CDR2 SYDVKM.

The V call is TRBV5-5, the J call TRBJ1-2; 8 bases are a match to TRBD1. Germline V gene lookup returns CDR1 SGHKS and CDR2 YYEKEE (reference sequence). CDR3 length: 15 amino acids. V was clipped by 0 bases and J by 3 bases; unmatched bases: 4. The CDR3 region is CASSLGGTGDYGYTF. In nucleotides, the CDR3 is TGTGCCAGCAGCTTGGGTGGGACAGGAGACTATGGCTACACCTTC.

This rearrangement joins TRBV7-3 to TRBJ2-3, with D tentatively TRBD1 (7 bases). The CDR3 is 13 residues long. The germline V and J ends were trimmed by 2 bases and 5 bases, with 8 bases remaining between them. CDR1 and CDR2 (germline): SGHTA, FQGTGA. CDR3 in amino acids: CASSLQGGDTQYF. The CDR3 nucleotides are TGTGCCAGCAGCTTACAGGGGGGAGATACGCAGTATTTT.

This clone was detected only a few times. The chain combines TRBV5-1 with TRBJ1-5; D remains ambiguous. The CDR3 totals 15 residues. CDR1 is SGHRS, CDR2 YFSETQ, per germline. Trimming took off 1 base at V and 0 bases at J, with 8 bases between the two ends. The DNA of the CDR3 is TGCGCCAGCAGCTTGAACTTAGGTAGCAATCAGCCCCAGCATTTT. Its translation is CASSLNLGSNQPQHF.

The chain is built from TRBV2 and TRBJ2-3, with TRBD2 matching over 10 bases. Germline lookup yields CDR1 SNHLY and CDR2 FYNNEI. The V and J ends lost 5 bases and 3 bases, in that order; junction bases with no gene match: 5. The CDR3 runs to 15 residues. DNA of the CDR3: TGTGCCAGCAGTTCCCGTAGCGGGGGGACAGATACGCAGTATTTT. The encoded protein is CASSSRSGGTDTQYF.

J is TRBJ2-7 and V is TRBV24-1; TRBD1 aligns across 7 bases. The CDR3 is 15 residues long. V lost 4 bases and J lost 6; bases outside the gene matches: 11. Germline CDR1 is KGHDR and CDR2 is SFDVKD. The CDR3 bases are TGTGCCACCAGTGACCCCAGGGGGATCACAGGCGAGCAGTACTTC. Its protein is CATSDPRGITGEQYF.